This entry features one T cell receptor beta chain sequence. Its target is not known. Germline loops: CDR1 SGDLS, CDR2 YYNGEE. The CDR3 is 20 residues long. Between the trimmed V and J ends, which lost 3 bases and 5 bases, there was a span of 32 bases. This sample is drawn from a study of T-cell memory formation after mild COVID-19. Study-wide results and caveats: Clones that got smaller from day 15 to 85 had even CD4/CD8, while clones growing later tipped toward CD4+.

TCRdb called the 5' RACE reads again in MiXCR, with one record for every CDR3 protein. The table lists 540,000 or so distinct CDR3 sequences, 20% of them singletons, with around 13% in the top ten. The TCR originated in an adult woman who had mild COVID-19 (a few samples of this study predate the infection). Cell type and time point are not known. V gene TRBV9 combines with J gene TRBJ1-2; tentatively, D is TRBD1 (6 bases). Material for sequencing was PBMCs or a T cell subset sorted from them (not recorded which). This CDR3 reads CASSAPGEPQWGARGYGYTF. CDR3 nucleotides: TGTGCCAGCAGCGCCCCCGGAGAACCCCAGTGGGGGGCGAGGGGTTATGGCTACACCTTC.